These 4 T cell receptor beta chains came from one sample sequenced in a study of blood T cell repertoires in COVID-19. TCRdb's table, derived via immunoSEQ multiplex PCR, lists solely in-frame clones and lacks some. The sample contains 230,000 or so clones, around 90% of which appear only once. Material: PBMCs or T cells enriched from blood (not recorded which). These receptors all come from a woman aged 45-65 years with acute COVID-19.

The chain recombines TRBV27 with TRBJ1-4; 7 bases line up with TRBD1. Germline assignment: CDR1 MNHEY and CDR2 SMNVEV (reference sequence). CDR3 size: 15 residues. The ends lost 6 bases at V and 2 bases at J; junction bases unmatched: 6. The CDR3 DNA follows: TGTGCCAGCAGGGAACAGGGGTTGACTAATGAAAAACTGTTTTTT. The encoded protein is CASREQGLTNEKLFF.

This chain links TRBV7-2 with TRBJ2-1, with 8 bases aligning to TRBD2. Looked up from germline, CDR1 is SGHTA and CDR2 is FQGNSA. V trimming: 5 bases; J trimming: 7 bases; junction bases outside the gene matches: 13. There are 16 residues in the CDR3. CDR3 sequence (DNA): TGTGCCAGCAGCCCCCGGCCGGGAGGGAGGAAAAATGAGCAGTTCTTC. It is translated as CASSPRPGGRKNEQFF.

This clone showed up just once. CDR3 protein: CASSQTGSYNEQFF. CDR3 DNA sequence: TGTGCCAGCAGTCAGACCGGGTCCTACAATGAGCAGTTCTTC. The chain is built from TRBV6-5 and TRBJ2-1; D unclear. Germline values: CDR1 MNHEY, CDR2 SVGAGI. Trimming took off 5 bases at V and 1 base at J, with 9 bases between the two ends. There are 14 residues in the CDR3.

V and J are TRBV27 and TRBJ2-3, with TRBD2 as a possible D gene (6 bases). Germline V CDR1 and CDR2: MNHEY, SMNVEV (reference sequence). The CDR3 loop spans 14 amino acids. Trimming left V 0 bases short and J 6 bases short, with 10 bases between. The CDR3 loop is CASSLSEGSDTQYF. The CDR3 coding sequence is TGTGCCAGCAGTTTATCGGAGGGGTCGGATACGCAGTATTTT.